Below, 21 T cell receptor beta chains from the same sample are listed, as sequenced in a study of vaccination and CD4 T cells after COVID-19. The time point here: late sampling 161 to 241 days after vaccination in three convalescent patients. Treatment here: roughly ten-day PBMC culture with coronavirus spike peptide pools or control peptides (ViraFEST assay). These receptors have no identified antigens. The Oncomine TCR Beta short-read assay sequenced DNA from cultured CD4+ T cells. TCRdb reanalysed the PCR reads using MiXCR and keeps one entry per CDR3 protein. The sample comprises some 21,000 distinct CDR3 sequences, about 46% of which are singletons, and around an eighth rests with the top ten. The material sequenced was CD4+ T cells from blood, cultured in vitro, taken about 7 months after SARS-CoV-2 vaccination. These receptor sequences come from a human donor who had recovered from COVID-19.

This chain uses TRBV30 with TRBJ2-5, with TRBD2 as a possible D gene (5 bases). V was cut by 0 bases and J by 5 bases, with 16 bases left in between. CDR1 is GTSNPN, CDR2 SVGIG, per germline (reference sequence). CDR3 length: 15 residues. CDR3 nucleotide sequence: TGTGCCTGGAGTGTAGGATTTGAGGGAATGGAGACCCAGTACTTC. Its translation is CAWSVGFEGMETQYF.

The chain joins TRBV11-1 to TRBJ2-5, with D unclear. Germline CDR1 SGHAT, CDR2 FQDESV (reference sequence). V was clipped by 1 base and J by 1 base, with 7 bases between them. The CDR3 length is 14 residues. In DNA, the CDR3 is TGTGCCAGCAGCTTAGGCCAACGCCAAGAGACCCAGTACTTC. As protein: CASSLGQRQETQYF.

This clonotype has just one count. This chain links TRBV5-4 with TRBJ1-2; 9 bases agree with TRBD1. Germline trimming cut 4 bases from V and 7 bases from J; bases unmatched to any gene: 2. CDR3 length equals 12 residues. The germline V gene has CDR1 SGHNT and CDR2 YYREEE (reference sequence). The CDR3, as DNA: TGTGCCAGCAGCGTGGGACAGGGTGGCTACACCTTC. Translated: CASSVGQGGYTF.

The CDR3 loop is CAARDTDTDTQYF. The CDR3 DNA sequence: TGTGCCGCCCGGGACACGGACACAGATACGCAGTATTTT. The rearrangement joins TRBV10-3 to TRBJ2-3, with D possibly being TRBD1 (6 bases). This CDR3 contains 13 residues. In germline, CDR1 is ENHRY, CDR2 SYGVKD. The V and J ends lost 11 bases and 2 bases respectively, with 14 bases between them.

This clonotype was found a few times. The chain employs TRBV20-1 and TRBJ1-2, with 8 bases fitting TRBD1. The ends lost 5 bases at V and 9 bases at J; junction bases unmatched: 5. The CDR3 spans 11 residues. Germline V gene data show CDR1 as DFQATT and CDR2 as SNEGSKA (reference sequence). This CDR3 is CSAGQGLSYTF. The CDR3 nucleotides read TGCAGTGCTGGACAGGGACTGAGCTACACCTTC.

The V gene is TRBV27, the J gene TRBJ1-5; D is unclear. Trimming shortened V by 5 bases and J by 0 bases, and 8 bases separated the two germline ends. The CDR3 is made up of 14 amino acids. The V gene's germline CDR1 is MNHEY and CDR2 SMNVEV (reference sequence). The CDR3 nucleotides are TGTGCCAGCAGTCAAATGCATAGCAATCAGCCCCAGCATTTT. It codes for CASSQMHSNQPQHF.

This chain joins TRBV20-1 and TRBJ2-7, with TRBD2 matching 9 bases. CDR1 is DFQATT, CDR2 SNEGSKA, per germline (reference sequence). CDR3 length: 17 amino acids. V trimming: 3 bases; J trimming: 3 bases; junction bases outside the gene matches: 15. The CDR3 sequence is CSASRRGGTRWIYEQYF. For the CDR3, the DNA is TGCAGTGCTAGTCGGCGGGGGGGCACCCGGTGGATCTACGAGCAGTACTTC.

This sequence joins TRBV4-3 and TRBJ2-5; possible D gene TRBD1, 5 bases. There are 15 residues in the CDR3. Germline CDR1 LGHNA, CDR2 YSLEER. The V end lost 0 bases, the J end lost 7 bases, and 15 bases lay between the germline ends. The CDR3, as DNA: TGCGCCAGCAGCCAAGATACCCAGGGATGGGGGACCCAGTACTTC. Amino acids: CASSQDTQGWGTQYF.

The gene calls are TRBV6-5 and TRBJ1-2; a weak D match, TRBD1 (5 bases). V was trimmed by 2 bases and J by 5 bases, leaving 18 bases between them. The germline CDR1 and CDR2 sequences are MNHEY and SVGAGI. This CDR3 comprises 16 residues. CDR3 in amino acids: CASSYGAEGRWYGYTF. DNA of the CDR3: TGTGCCAGCAGTTACGGTGCGGAGGGGCGATGGTATGGCTACACCTTC.

The chain couples TRBV15 to TRBJ1-5; the D is unclear. CDR1 and CDR2 from the germline V gene are LNHNV and YYDKDF (reference sequence). The germline V and J ends were trimmed by 0 bases and 7 bases, with 13 bases remaining between them. The CDR3 covers 15 residues. The CDR3 protein is CATSRDAARAQPQHF. The CDR3 nucleotides are TGTGCCACCAGCAGAGATGCGGCCCGCGCCCAGCCCCAGCATTTT.

CDR3 DNA: TGTGCCAGCAGTGGGCGCTCCTATAATTCACCCCTCCACTTT. It specifies CASSGRSYNSPLHF. J is TRBJ1-6 and V is TRBV6-1; D is ambiguous. The germline V gene encodes CDR1 MNHNS and CDR2 SASEGT. V shed 4 bases and J shed 0 bases, with 4 bases lying between them. The CDR3 spans 14 residues.

V usage is TRBV6-5 and J usage is TRBJ2-2, with a tentative D call TRBD2 (5 bases). CDR3 size: 13 residues. Per the germline V gene, CDR1 is MNHEY and CDR2 is SVGAGI. Trimming removed 6 bases at V and 5 bases at J, with 10 bases between. The CDR3 sequence is CASSNSGTGELFF. In DNA, the CDR3 is TGTGCCAGCAGCAACTCGGGGACCGGGGAGCTGTTTTTT.

This clonotype turned up a few times. The chain uses TRBV15 and TRBJ1-2, with a weak D call TRBD1 (6 bases). Trimming left V 5 bases short and J 4 bases short, with 14 bases between. The CDR3 is 14 residues long. Germline-derived CDR1 and CDR2 are LNHNV and YYDKDF (reference sequence). The CDR3 sequence is CATSFLRGSYGYTF. The CDR3 DNA sequence: TGTGCCACCAGCTTCCTAAGGGGGAGCTATGGCTACACCTTC.

The chain carries TRBV4-1 and TRBJ2-5; D gene uncertain. Germline V gene lookup returns CDR1 MGHRA and CDR2 YSYEKL. Between the trimmed V and J ends, which lost 0 bases and 8 bases, there was a span of 13 bases. This CDR3 has 14 amino acids. This chain's CDR3 is CASSQEFLVRTQYF. DNA of the CDR3: TGCGCCAGCAGCCAAGAATTCCTCGTTCGAACCCAGTACTTC.

This clonotype was detected a few times. The chain couples TRBV6-1 to TRBJ2-7; 7 bases fit TRBD2. The germline V gene has CDR1 MNHNS and CDR2 SASEGT. The CDR3 length is 14 residues. The J segment lost 2 bases and the V segment lost 6 bases, leaving 7 bases of the junction unmatched. The CDR3, as DNA: TGTGCCAGCAGAACCCCGGGGAGGGCCTACGAGCAGTACTTC. Amino acids: CASRTPGRAYEQYF.

V usage is TRBV18 and J usage is TRBJ2-7; D remains ambiguous. The CDR3 consists of 14 residues. CDR1 is KGHSH and CDR2 is LQKENI in the germline V gene. With 0 bases removed from V and 8 bases from J, the gap between germline ends came to 14 bases. DNA of the CDR3: TGTGCCAGCTCACCACCGGGAACACTCTCTCAGCAGTACTTC. Its protein is CASSPPGTLSQQYF. Full variable domain (rest looked up from reference TRBV18 and TRBJ2-7): NAGVMQNPRHLVRRRGQEARLRCSPMKGHSHVYWYRQLPEEGLKFMVYLQKENIIDESGMPKERFSAEFPKEGPSILRIQQVVRGDSAAYFCASSPPGTLSQQYFGPGTRLTVT.

This rearrangement joins TRBV11-1 to TRBJ1-1; D uncertain. The germline CDR1 and CDR2 sequences are SGHAT and FQDESV (reference sequence). V was cut by 5 bases and J by 1 base, with 5 bases left in between. The CDR3 is 12 amino acids. CDR3 nucleotides: TGTGCCAGCAGCGGCCCGAACACTGAAGCTTTCTTT. Translation gives CASSGPNTEAFF.

The rearrangement joins TRBV19 to TRBJ1-5; D not certain. V was shortened by 4 bases and J by 0 bases, with 13 bases between the two germline ends. The germline V gene has CDR1 LNHDA and CDR2 SQIVND (reference sequence). This CDR3 is built from 16 residues. The CDR3 DNA follows: TGTGCCAGTAGTACCACAGATCCGTATAGCAATCAGCCCCAGCATTTT. It yields the protein CASSTTDPYSNQPQHF.

This clonotype turned up a few times. This chain joins TRBV7-9 and TRBJ1-2, with 7 positions matching TRBD1. CDR3 length equals 13 residues. Germline values: CDR1 SEHNR, CDR2 FQNEAQ (reference sequence). Trimming removed 5 bases from V and 8 bases from J; junction bases left unmatched: 8. The CDR3 here is CASSPSQGGGYTF. The DNA of the CDR3 is TGTGCCAGCAGCCCCTCCCAGGGGGGGGGCTACACCTTC.

The chain joins TRBV20-1 to TRBJ1-3; no reliable D call. Germline assignment: CDR1 DFQATT and CDR2 SNEGSKA (reference sequence). Trimming shortened V by 6 bases and J by 0 bases, and 6 bases separated the two germline ends. This CDR3 is built from 12 residues. The CDR3 region has the DNA TGCAGTGCCTCATCCTCTGGAAACACCATATATTTT. Translating it yields CSASSSGNTIYF.

By sample share, this clonotype is medium-sized (0.01 to 0.1%). This chain connects TRBV27 to TRBJ1-1, with 10 bases aligning to TRBD1. The V gene end was trimmed by 5 bases and the J gene end by 1 base; junction bases not matched to a gene: 4. Germline V gene sequence: CDR1 MNHEY, CDR2 SMNVEV (reference sequence). The CDR3 is 15 residues long. DNA of the CDR3: TGTGCCAGCAGTCCCCGACAGGGGGCGAACACTGAAGCTTTCTTT. This translates into CASSPRQGANTEAFF.